The source of this TCR beta chain is a study of CD4 T cells in relation to SARS-CoV-2 and coronaviruses. CDR1 is SGHNT and CDR2 is YYREEE in the germline V gene (reference sequence). The CDR3 loop spans 15 amino acids. V shed 4 bases and J shed 3 bases, with 13 bases lying between them. Worth noting for this clone: Its antigen is unknown.

Measured with immunoSEQ multiplex PCR; TCRdb has only the in-frame clones, and not every one. This table has some 45,000 clones, roughly 82% appearing once. The TCR comes from an adult with COVID-19. V usage is TRBV5-4 and J usage is TRBJ2-2; possible D gene TRBD2, 5 bases. Sequencing used naive CD4+ T cells from PBMCs, cultured in vitro. Subset denoted: naive CD4+ T cells isolated by negative enrichment. As DNA, the CDR3 is TGTGCCAGCAGCACACTAGGAGTCGACACCGGGGAGCTGTTTTTT. This sequence encodes CASSTLGVDTGELFF. Full variable domain (rest looked up from reference TRBV5-4 and TRBJ2-2): ETGVTQSPTHLIKTRGQQVTLRCSSQSGHNTVSWYQQALGQGPQFIFQYYREEENGRGNFPPRFSGLQFPNYSSELNVNALELDDSALYLCASSTLGVDTGELFFGEGSRLTVL.